The clone carrying this T cell receptor beta chain came up once. The antigen remains undetermined. This record belongs to a study of vaccination and CD4 T cells after COVID-19. Treatment denoted: approximately 9-day PBMC culture with coronavirus spike peptide pools or control peptides (ViraFEST assay). Once obtained from cultured CD4+ T cells, the DNA was sequenced using the Oncomine TCR Beta short-read assay. TCRdb reprocessed the PCR reads via MiXCR and lists one record per CDR3 protein. The table shows around 17,000 distinct CDR3 sequences, with around 40% occurring only once. The germline CDR1 and CDR2 sequences are DFQATT and SNEGSKA (reference sequence). This CDR3 spans 15 amino acids. Trimming removed 0 bases at V and 7 bases at J, with 16 bases between.

This chain links TRBV20-1 with TRBJ2-1; D is possibly TRBD2 (6 bases). Material: CD4+ T cells from blood, cultured in vitro. The origin of this receptor is a human donor who had recovered from COVID-19. The CDR3 spells CSARDPLREMNEQFF. CDR3 DNA: TGCAGTGCTAGAGACCCCCTCCGGGAGATGAATGAGCAGTTCTTC.